This note documents a single T cell receptor beta chain sequence. The clone's antigen remains unknown. No base qualities exist here, and no much larger clone lies one base off it. Other DNA sequences of this sample code for an identical CDR3. This record comes from a study of shared clonotypes between healthy human individuals (TCRdb year 2020). Background on the whole study: A few men and two women, aged 18 to 49 years, made up the cohort. For each donor, CD4 naive and CD4 memory were each given three plates, CD8 naive was given two plates, and CD8 memory was given one plate. To estimate repertoire size and how much clonotype sharing occurs between individuals, the study deeply sequenced the blood TCR repertoires of roughly 5 healthy adults. Libraries were prepared and TCR repertoires were sequenced by different laboratories using diverse techniques, in order to increase sequencing depth and limit assay-specific biases. Per donor, leukapheresis produced somewhere between about 0.85 and 10 billion PBMCs. Summary of the overall study and its limitations: Pairwise subsampling indicated that sequencing depth was expected to affect the degree of clonotype sharing among donors. Because the study included a small number of donors, the genetic and exposure-history diversity represented was limited. Naive subsets generally had larger estimated clonotype richness than memory subsets. Only blood was sampled, and tissue TCR repertoires likely differ from those in blood. Rarefaction of sorted-subset datasets indicated incomplete sequencing despite the large sequencing depth. Sharing across a few donors was observed for around 4.8% of naive CD4, over 3% of naive CD8, 2% to 2.5% of memory CD4, and around 0.4% of memory CD8 clonotypes. Higher generation probabilities were observed for clonotypes shared by all four sorted-subset donors than for non-shared clonotypes.

The CDR3 starts with the cysteine, ends with the phenylalanine, and has 11 residues. Of all the DNA, just the CDR3 is kept, 33 bases in frame from base 1. The germline V gene (reference sequence) provides CDR1 LNHDA and CDR2 SQIVND. The germline ends are 10 bases apart after V is trimmed by 7 bases and J by 7 bases. The donors were healthy, HIV-negative adults who had no recently reported acute infections or vaccinations. Every donor was a Caucasian adult living in Nashville, Tennessee, USA. CD4+ T cells were enriched through magnetic negative selection, after which naive cells were positively selected on CD45RA and the remaining negative fraction served as the memory subset. Blood was obtained by leukapheresis, after which PBMCs were separated by Ficoll-Histopaque density gradient centrifugation and cryopreserved in liquid nitrogen vapor phase. Analytical flow cytometry was used to check the purity and quantity of each magnetically sorted T cell population. Genomic DNA was isolated from each sorted fraction and quantified by UV absorbance on a Nanodrop 2000c.

TCR CDR3 regions were amplified from genomic DNA by multiplex PCR using the deep immunoSEQ assay. Genomic DNA extracted from each cell subset was distributed evenly over all wells of several immunoSEQ 96-well plates, and each plate served as one replicate. Each replicate PCR for sorted subsets received about 200 ng genomic DNA, equal to around 32,000 T cell genomes. Purified libraries were quantified with a Qubit 3.0 fluorometer, sized on a Bioanalyzer 2100, and re-quantified with the KAPA Library Quantification kit. A separate single-read 150-cycle Illumina NextSeq 550 flow cell was used to sequence each immunoSEQ 96-well plate. Turning to the authors' computational methods: Because the immunoSEQ output included only junctional sequences and no quality scores, the filtering could not be the same as the filtering used for full-length reads. Sequences were annotated with PyIR, a Python wrapper for IgBLAST v1.9, using IMGT germline references to assign V/J genes and CDR3. Reads with weak V/J assignments (E-value above 1e-6), missing CDR3, stop codons, out-of-frame junctions, or ambiguous translated residues were removed. V3J clonotypes were defined as sequences sharing an identical inferred V gene, J gene, and CDR3 amino acid sequence. Percentage overlap between repertoires was computed as shared unique clonotypes divided by the size of the smaller repertoire. Repertoire richness was assessed with RTK rarefaction, the Chao1 estimator, and Recon v2.1 estimates of unobserved clonotypes. Generation probabilities were computed with OLGA for all TCRbeta clonotypes obtained by the gDNA method from several donors. TCRdb stores this immuneACCESS table with in-frame sequences only. Part of the clones is absent; in the studies checked, under half of the shortfall reflects unresolved V genes, and no reason is known for the rest. That table is the source of V, J and clone size, and D and trimming were worked out from the DNA. This sample is represented by approximately 530,000 clones; 95% to 97% of them were singletons. Of the sample, 0.05% to 0.07% falls within the top ten clones.

Sequencing used naive CD4+ T cells sorted from blood. Explained via the paper, the cell subset or site label denotes: CD45RA+ positively selected. The chain is made from TRBV19 and TRBJ1-1; TRBD1 could be the D gene, as 6 bases match. The sequence was collected from a woman aged 25 to 39 in good health. The DNA is TGTGCCAGTACACAGGGTGGTGAAGCTTTCTTT. This gives the protein CASTQGGEAFF.